Presented here are 8 T cell receptor beta chains from one specimen sequenced in a study of cytomegalovirus exposure and HLA in healthy donors. Both 60 Vbeta primers and 13 Jbeta primers went into the PCR. The protocol was immunoSEQ multiplex PCR, while the TCRdb copy is restricted to in-frame clones and leaves out a portion. The table records 100,000 to 150,000 clones, roughly 72% of them present only once. Sequencing used PBMCs. The origin of the receptors is a male donor in good health and CMV-seronegative.

The CDR3 sequence: CASSRQGGRFPEAFF. In DNA, the CDR3 is TGTGCCAGCAGCCGACAGGGGGGGAGGTTTCCTGAAGCTTTCTTT. The chain combines TRBV28 with TRBJ1-1; TRBD1 matches 9 bases. The CDR3 spans 15 residues. V lost 6 bases and J lost 6; bases outside the gene matches: 11. In germline, CDR1 is MDHEN, CDR2 SYDVKM.

The chain joins TRBV30 to TRBJ1-2, with 9 bases lining up with TRBD1. The CDR3 is 15 amino acids. Germline V gene data show CDR1 as GTSNPN and CDR2 as SVGIG (reference sequence). J was trimmed by 4 bases and V by 0 bases; bases with no gene match: 6. CDR3 nucleotides: TGTGCCTGGAGTGTTGGGGGGACAGGGACCTATGGCTACACCTTC. Amino acids: CAWSVGGTGTYGYTF.

Note on this clone: Different DNA sequences within this sample yield the same CDR3. The chain carries TRBV11-2 and TRBJ1-4, with TRBD1 as a possible D gene (6 bases). This CDR3 comprises 16 residues. Germline V gene sequence: CDR1 SGHAT, CDR2 FQNNGV. Trimming removed 5 bases at V and 0 bases at J, with 13 bases between. The CDR3 DNA follows: TGTGCCAGCAGCCTCTCTCGGACAGCAACTAATGAAAAACTGTTTTTT. This sequence encodes CASSLSRTATNEKLFF.

The rearrangement links TRBV6-5 to TRBJ1-1; tentatively, D is TRBD1 (5 bases). Germline values: CDR1 MNHEY, CDR2 SVGAGI. CDR3 length equals 14 residues. Trimming stripped 5 bases from V and 7 bases from J, with 17 bases between. CDR3 region: CASSEDPRRGEAFF. The CDR3 DNA follows: TGTGCCAGCAGTGAAGACCCAAGGAGGGGTGAAGCTTTCTTT.

In this sample, this clone turned up a few times. This chain uses TRBV6-4 with TRBJ2-2, with D uncertain. Trimming cost V 6 bases and J 3 bases, with 5 bases left between them. Germline CDR1 reads MRHNA; CDR2 reads SNTAGT. The CDR3 has 12 amino acids. The CDR3 here is CASRSYTGELFF. CDR3 DNA: TGTGCCAGCAGGAGTTACACCGGGGAGCTGTTTTTT.

This clone was found once. The rearrangement uses TRBV7-2 and TRBJ1-6; no clear D gene. The CDR3 has 13 residues. Trimming took off 3 bases at V and 5 bases at J, with 5 bases between the two ends. The germline V gene encodes CDR1 SGHTA and CDR2 FQGNSA. In nucleotides, the CDR3 is TGTGCCAGCAGCTTCGGGGATAATTCACCCCTCCACTTT. It translates to CASSFGDNSPLHF.

CDR3 coding DNA: TGTGCCAGCAGCGAGGGGGGACTAGAGAAGGGTGAGCAGTTCTTC. Translated: CASSEGGLEKGEQFF. The rearrangement uses TRBV28 and TRBJ2-1, with 8 bases fitting TRBD2. The CDR3 is 15 amino acids. The J segment lost 9 bases and the V segment lost 6 bases, leaving 13 bases of the junction unmatched. Germline V gene lookup returns CDR1 MDHEN and CDR2 SYDVKM.

This chain joins TRBV11-3 and TRBJ2-2; 8 bases line up with TRBD1. After removal of 5 bases from V and 6 bases from J, the junction contained 2 bases not matched to a gene. Germline assignment: CDR1 SGHNT and CDR2 YENEEA. This CDR3 is 13 amino acids long. DNA of the CDR3: TGTGCCAGCAGCCTCAGGGGGCCCGGGGAGCTGTTTTTT. It specifies CASSLRGPGELFF.